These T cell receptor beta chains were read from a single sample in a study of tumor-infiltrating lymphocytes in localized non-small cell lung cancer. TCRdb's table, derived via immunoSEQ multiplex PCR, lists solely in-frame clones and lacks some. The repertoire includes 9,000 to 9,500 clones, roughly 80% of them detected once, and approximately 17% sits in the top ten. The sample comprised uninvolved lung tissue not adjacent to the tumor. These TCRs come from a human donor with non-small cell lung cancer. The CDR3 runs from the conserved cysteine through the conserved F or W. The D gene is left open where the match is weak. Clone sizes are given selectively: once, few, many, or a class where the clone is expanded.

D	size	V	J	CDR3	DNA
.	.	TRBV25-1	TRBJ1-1	CASSEGRTAEAFF	TGTGCCAGCAGCGAGGGGAGGACGGCTGAAGCTTTCTTT
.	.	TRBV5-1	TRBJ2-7	CASSEGGYEQYF	TGCGCCAGCAGCGAAGGGGGTTACGAGCAGTACTTC
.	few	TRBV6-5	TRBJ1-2	CASSLNRDVDGYTF	TGTGCCAGCAGCCTAAACCGGGACGTTGATGGCTACACCTTC
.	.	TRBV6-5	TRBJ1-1	CASSFQTGTEAFF	TGTGCCAGCAGTTTTCAGACAGGAACTGAAGCTTTCTTT
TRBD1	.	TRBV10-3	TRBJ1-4	CAISTGQGANEKLFF	TGTGCCATCAGTACTGGACAGGGGGCGAATGAAAAACTGTTTTTT
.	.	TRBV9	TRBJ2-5	CASSLRGSQETQYF	TGTGCCAGCAGCCTTAGGGGGAGCCAAGAGACCCAGTACTTC
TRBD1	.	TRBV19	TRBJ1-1	CASHGQANTEAFF	TGTGCCAGTCACGGACAGGCGAACACTGAAGCTTTCTTT
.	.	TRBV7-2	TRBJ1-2	CASSSDSGDYGYTF	TGTGCCAGCAGCTCCGACTCGGGGGATTATGGCTACACCTTC
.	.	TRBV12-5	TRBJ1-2	CASGLVWDGLGVGDGYTF	TGTGCTAGTGGTTTGGTATGGGACGGGCTGGGGGTGGGAGATGGCTACACCTTC
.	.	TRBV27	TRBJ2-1	CASSRGELEQFF	TGTGCCAGCAGCCGCGGGGAACTTGAGCAGTTCTTC
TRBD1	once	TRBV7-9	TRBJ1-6	CASSSGQGDSPLHF	TGTGCCAGCAGCTCGGGGCAGGGGGACTCACCCCTCCACTTT
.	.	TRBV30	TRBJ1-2	CARTRAGDGYTF	TGTGCCCGGACCCGCGCAGGCGACGGCTACACCTTC
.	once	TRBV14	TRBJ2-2	CASSQSQRAIANTGELFF	TGTGCCAGCAGCCAAAGCCAGCGGGCGATAGCGAACACCGGGGAGCTGTTTTTT
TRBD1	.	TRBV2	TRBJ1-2	CASRTGRNYGYTF	TGTGCCTCCCGGACAGGTCGGAACTATGGCTACACCTTC
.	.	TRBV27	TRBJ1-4	CASRKLRDRNEKLFF	TGTGCCAGCCGCAAACTCAGGGATCGGAATGAAAAACTGTTTTTT
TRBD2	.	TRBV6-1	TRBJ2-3	CARAGGITDTQYF	TGTGCCAGAGCGGGGGGGATTACAGATACGCAGTATTTT
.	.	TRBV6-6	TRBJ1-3	CASNGGDGNTIYF	TGTGCCAGCAACGGGGGCGACGGAAACACCATATATTTT
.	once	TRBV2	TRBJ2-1	CASRKGSYNEQFF	TGTGCCAGCAGAAAGGGTAGCTACAATGAGCAGTTCTTC
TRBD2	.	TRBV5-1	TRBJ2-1	CASSLMTSGGNEQFF	TGCGCCAGCAGCTTGATGACTAGCGGGGGCAATGAGCAGTTCTTC
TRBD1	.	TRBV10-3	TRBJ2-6	CASRTGEAGANVLTF	TGTGCCAGCAGGACAGGGGAAGCTGGGGCCAACGTCCTGACTTTC
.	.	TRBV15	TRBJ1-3	CATSPRASGLALANTIYF	TGTGCCACCAGCCCTCGAGCATCAGGGCTTGCTCTGGCAAACACCATATATTTT
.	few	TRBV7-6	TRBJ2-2	CASSLVAPSTGAGELFF	TGTGCCAGCAGCTTAGTCGCCCCCAGCACCGGGGCCGGGGAGCTGTTTTTT
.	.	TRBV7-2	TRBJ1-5	CASTLMGGGSNQPQHF	TGTGCCAGCACCTTGATGGGTGGGGGTAGCAATCAGCCCCAGCATTTT
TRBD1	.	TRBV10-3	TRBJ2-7	CASNPTGGLSYEQYF	TGTGCCAGCAATCCGACAGGGGGGCTTTCCTACGAGCAGTACTTC
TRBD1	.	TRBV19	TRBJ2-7	CASSNPGDRLQQYF	TGTGCCAGTAGTAACCCGGGGGACAGGTTGCAGCAGTACTTC
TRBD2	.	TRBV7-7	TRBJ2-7	CASSRGVGDEQYF	TGTGCCAGCAGCCGGGGGGTGGGGGACGAGCAGTACTTC
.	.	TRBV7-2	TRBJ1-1	CASSSSGTENTEAFF	TGTGCCAGCAGCTCCTCCGGGACTGAGAACACTGAAGCTTTCTTT
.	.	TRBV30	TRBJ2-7	CAWSAGAYEQYF	TGTGCCTGGAGTGCGGGGGCCTACGAGCAGTACTTC
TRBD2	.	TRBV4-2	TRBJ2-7	CASSQEGLAGGPSVYEQYF	TGTGCCAGCAGCCAAGAAGGACTAGCGGGGGGGCCTAGTGTTTACGAGCAGTACTTC
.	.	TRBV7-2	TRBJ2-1	CASSLGARGGEQFF	TGTGCCAGCAGCTTAGGGGCTAGGGGGGGTGAGCAGTTCTTC
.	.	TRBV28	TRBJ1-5	CASSLLWDRRQHF	TGTGCCAGCAGTTTATTGTGGGACCGCCGCCAGCATTTT
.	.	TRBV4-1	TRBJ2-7	CASSHTDSSYEQYF	TGCGCCAGCAGCCATACGGACAGCTCCTACGAGCAGTACTTC
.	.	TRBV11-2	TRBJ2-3	CASSLLTTSTDTQYF	TGTGCCAGCAGCCTGTTGACTACTAGCACAGATACGCAGTATTTT
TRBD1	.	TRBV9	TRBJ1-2	CASSVESRGTDYNYGYTF	TGTGCCAGCAGCGTCGAAAGTCGCGGGACAGATTATAACTATGGCTACACCTTC
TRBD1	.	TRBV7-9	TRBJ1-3	CASSQQGAPGNTIYF	TGTGCCAGCAGCCAACAGGGGGCCCCTGGAAACACCATATATTTT
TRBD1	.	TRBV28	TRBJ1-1	CASRAGGRTEAFF	TGTGCCAGCAGGGCAGGGGGTCGAACTGAAGCTTTCTTT
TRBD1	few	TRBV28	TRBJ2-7	CASSINRGAERYEQYF	TGTGCCAGCAGCATTAACAGGGGCGCCGAGCGCTACGAGCAGTACTTC
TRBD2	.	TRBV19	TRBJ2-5	CASRGGSRETQYF	TGTGCCAGTAGGGGCGGGAGTCGGGAGACCCAGTACTTC
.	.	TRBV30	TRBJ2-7	CAWSTGTPWYEQYF	TGTGCCTGGAGCACAGGGACACCCTGGTACGAGCAGTACTTC
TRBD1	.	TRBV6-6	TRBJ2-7	CASSPGQGLEQYF	TGTGCCAGCAGTCCGGGACAGGGTCTCGAGCAGTACTTC
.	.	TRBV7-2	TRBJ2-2	CASTGANTGELFF	TGTGCCAGTACGGGGGCGAACACCGGGGAGCTGTTTTTT
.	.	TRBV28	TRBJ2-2	CASRDGNTGELFF	TGTGCCAGCAGGGACGGGAACACCGGGGAGCTGTTTTTT
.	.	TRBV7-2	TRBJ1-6	CASSFNRSPLHF	TGTGCCAGCAGTTTTAACCGGTCACCCCTCCACTTT
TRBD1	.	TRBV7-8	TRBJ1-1	CASAPGQTNTEAFF	TGTGCCAGCGCCCCGGGACAGACGAACACTGAAGCTTTCTTT